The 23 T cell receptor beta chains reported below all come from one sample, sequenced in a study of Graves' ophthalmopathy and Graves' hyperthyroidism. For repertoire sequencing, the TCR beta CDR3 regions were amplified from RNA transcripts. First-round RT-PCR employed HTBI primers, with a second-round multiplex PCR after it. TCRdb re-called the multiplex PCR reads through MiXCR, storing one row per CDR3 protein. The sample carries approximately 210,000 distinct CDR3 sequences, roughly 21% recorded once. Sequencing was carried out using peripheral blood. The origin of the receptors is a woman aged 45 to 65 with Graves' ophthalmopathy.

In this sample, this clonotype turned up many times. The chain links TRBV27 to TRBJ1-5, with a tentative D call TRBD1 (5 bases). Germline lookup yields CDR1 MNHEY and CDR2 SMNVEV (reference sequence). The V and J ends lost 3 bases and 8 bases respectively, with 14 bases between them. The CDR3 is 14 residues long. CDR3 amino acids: CASSFGLGREPQHF. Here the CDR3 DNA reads TGTGCCAGCAGTTTTGGTCTGGGCAGGGAGCCCCAGCATTTT.

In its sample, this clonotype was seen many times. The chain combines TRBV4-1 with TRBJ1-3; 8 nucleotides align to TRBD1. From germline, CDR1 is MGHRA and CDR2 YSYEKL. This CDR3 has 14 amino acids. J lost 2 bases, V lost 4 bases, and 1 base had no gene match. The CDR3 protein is CASSRTGPGNTIYF. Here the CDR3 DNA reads TGCGCCAGCAGCCGGACAGGGCCTGGAAACACCATATATTTT.

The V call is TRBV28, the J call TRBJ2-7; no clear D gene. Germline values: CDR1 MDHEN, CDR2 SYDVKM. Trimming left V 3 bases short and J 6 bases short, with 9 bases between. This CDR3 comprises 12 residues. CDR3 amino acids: CASSFSRIEQYF. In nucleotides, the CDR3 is TGTGCCAGCAGTTTCAGTCGGATCGAGCAGTACTTC.

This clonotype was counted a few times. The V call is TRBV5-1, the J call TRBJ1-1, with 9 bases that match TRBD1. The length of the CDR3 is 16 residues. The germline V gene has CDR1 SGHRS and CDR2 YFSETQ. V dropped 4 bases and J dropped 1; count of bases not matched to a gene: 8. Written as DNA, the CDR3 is TGCGCCAGCAGCCCATTACCGGGACAGGGGAACACTGAAGCTTTCTTT. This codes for CASSPLPGQGNTEAFF.

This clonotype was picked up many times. The CDR3 sequence: CASNLGWGNTEAFF. In DNA, the CDR3 is TGTGCCAGCAACCTCGGGTGGGGGAACACTGAAGCTTTCTTT. The chain joins TRBV12-3 or TRBV12-4 to TRBJ1-1; unclear D gene. V gave up 7 bases and J gave up 1 base, with 13 bases separating them. The CDR3 sequence is 14 residues long.

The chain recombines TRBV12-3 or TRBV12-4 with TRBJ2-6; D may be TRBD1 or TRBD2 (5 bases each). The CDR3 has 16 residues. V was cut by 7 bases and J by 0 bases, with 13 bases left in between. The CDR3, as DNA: TGTGCCAGCACTGGGACCCTTCCCTCTGGGGCCAACGTCCTGACTTTC. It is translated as CASTGTLPSGANVLTF.

CDR3 amino acids: CSVEGVGQNTGELFF. The CDR3 DNA reads as TGCAGCGTTGAGGGCGTGGGACAGAACACCGGGGAGCTGTTTTTT. This chain links TRBV29-1 with TRBJ2-2, with D perhaps TRBD1 (6 bases). The CDR3 covers 15 residues. Trimming pared 3 bases from V and 1 base from J, leaving 12 bases between. Germline V gene sequence: CDR1 SQVTM, CDR2 ANQGSEA.

Here the CDR3 DNA reads TGTGCCAGCATTATGACTGGCTGGAACACTGAAGCTTTCTTT. This sequence encodes CASIMTGWNTEAFF. The chain recombines TRBV12-3 or TRBV12-4 with TRBJ1-1; D gene unclear. The CDR3 runs 14 residues. Trimming stripped 7 bases from V and 1 base from J, with 13 bases between.

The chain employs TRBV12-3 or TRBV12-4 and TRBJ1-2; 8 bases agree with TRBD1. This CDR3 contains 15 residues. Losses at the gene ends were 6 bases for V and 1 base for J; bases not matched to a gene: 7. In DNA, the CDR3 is TGTGCCAGCAGGAGACGGACAGGGAGTAACTATGGCTACACCTTC. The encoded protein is CASRRRTGSNYGYTF.

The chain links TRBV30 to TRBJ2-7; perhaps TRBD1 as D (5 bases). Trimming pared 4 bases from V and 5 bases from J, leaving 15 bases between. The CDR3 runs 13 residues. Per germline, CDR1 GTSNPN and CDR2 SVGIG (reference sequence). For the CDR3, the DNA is TGTGCCTGGACCCGACAGCAGTCCGACGAGCAGTACTTC. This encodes CAWTRQQSDEQYF.

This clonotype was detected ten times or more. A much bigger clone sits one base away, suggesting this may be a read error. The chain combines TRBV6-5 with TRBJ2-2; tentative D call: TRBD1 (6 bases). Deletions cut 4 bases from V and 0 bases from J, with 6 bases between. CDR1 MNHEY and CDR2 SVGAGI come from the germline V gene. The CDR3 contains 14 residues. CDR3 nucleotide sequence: TGTGCCAGCAGTTGGACAGCGAACACCGGGGAGCTGTTTTTT. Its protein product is CASSWTANTGELFF.

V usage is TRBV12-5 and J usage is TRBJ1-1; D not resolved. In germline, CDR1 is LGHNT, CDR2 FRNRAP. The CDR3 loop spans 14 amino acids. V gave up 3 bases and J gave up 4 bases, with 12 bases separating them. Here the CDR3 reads CASGLGGEGTEAFF. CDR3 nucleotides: TGTGCTAGTGGTTTAGGAGGCGAGGGCACTGAAGCTTTCTTT.

The CDR3: CASSESGGQENTEAFF. The CDR3 DNA sequence: TGCGCCAGCAGTGAGTCGGGGGGACAGGAGAACACTGAAGCTTTCTTT. The chain links TRBV10-1 to TRBJ1-1; 8 bases map to TRBD1. Germline V CDR1 and CDR2: WNHNN, SYGVQD (reference sequence). Unmatched junction bases numbered 4, after V lost 0 bases and J lost 1 base. The CDR3 loop spans 16 amino acids.

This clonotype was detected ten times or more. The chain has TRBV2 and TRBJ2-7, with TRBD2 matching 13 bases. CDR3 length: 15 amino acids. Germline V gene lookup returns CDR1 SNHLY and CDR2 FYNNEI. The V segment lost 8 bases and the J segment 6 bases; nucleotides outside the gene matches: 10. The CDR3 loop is CASSTPGLAGSEQYF. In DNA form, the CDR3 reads TGTGCCAGCTCAACCCCGGGACTAGCGGGAAGCGAGCAGTACTTC.

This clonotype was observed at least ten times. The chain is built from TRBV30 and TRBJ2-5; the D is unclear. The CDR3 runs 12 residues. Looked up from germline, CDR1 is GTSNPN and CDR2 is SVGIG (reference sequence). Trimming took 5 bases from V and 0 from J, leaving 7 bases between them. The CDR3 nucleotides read TGTGCCTGGGCCGTCCACCAAGAGACCCAGTACTTC. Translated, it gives CAWAVHQETQYF.

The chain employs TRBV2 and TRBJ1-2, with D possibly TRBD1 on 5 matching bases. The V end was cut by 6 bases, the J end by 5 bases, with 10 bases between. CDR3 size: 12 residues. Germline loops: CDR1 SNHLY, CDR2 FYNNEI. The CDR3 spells CASRGPGYGYTF. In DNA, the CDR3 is TGTGCCAGCAGGGGGCCTGGGTATGGCTACACCTTC.

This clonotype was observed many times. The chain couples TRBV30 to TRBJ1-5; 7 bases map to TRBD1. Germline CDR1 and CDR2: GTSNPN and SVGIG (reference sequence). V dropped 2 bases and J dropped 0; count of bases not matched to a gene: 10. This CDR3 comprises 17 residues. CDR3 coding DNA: TGTGCCTGGAGTACCACAGGGGAAGGGTTTAGCAATCAGCCCCAGCATTTT. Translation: CAWSTTGEGFSNQPQHF.

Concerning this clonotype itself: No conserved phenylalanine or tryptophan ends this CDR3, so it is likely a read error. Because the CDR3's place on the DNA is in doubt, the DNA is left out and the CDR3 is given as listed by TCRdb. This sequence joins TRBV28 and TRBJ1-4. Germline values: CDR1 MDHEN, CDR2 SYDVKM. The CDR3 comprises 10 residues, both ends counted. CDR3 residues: CASSSGDREG.

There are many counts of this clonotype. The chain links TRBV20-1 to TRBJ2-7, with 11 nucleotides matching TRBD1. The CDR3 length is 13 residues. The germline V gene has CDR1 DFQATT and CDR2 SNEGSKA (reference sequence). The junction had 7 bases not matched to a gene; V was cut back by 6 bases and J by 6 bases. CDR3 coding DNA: TGCAGTGCCCCGGGACAGGGGGTTGGCGAGCAGTACTTC. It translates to CSAPGQGVGEQYF.

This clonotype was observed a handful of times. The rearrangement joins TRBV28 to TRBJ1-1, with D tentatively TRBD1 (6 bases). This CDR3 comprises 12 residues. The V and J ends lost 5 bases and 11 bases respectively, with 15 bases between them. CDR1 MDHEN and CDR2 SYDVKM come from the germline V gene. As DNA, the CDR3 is TGTGCCAGCAGTAGGCCGGAGGGGGGGGCTTTCTTT. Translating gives CASSRPEGGAFF.

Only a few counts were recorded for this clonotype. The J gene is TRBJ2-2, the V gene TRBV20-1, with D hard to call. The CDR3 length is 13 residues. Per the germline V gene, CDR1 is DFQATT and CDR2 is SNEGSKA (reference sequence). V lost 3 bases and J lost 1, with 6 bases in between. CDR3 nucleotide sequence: TGCAGTGCTAGGAACGGGAACACCGGGGAGCTGTTTTTT. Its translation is CSARNGNTGELFF.

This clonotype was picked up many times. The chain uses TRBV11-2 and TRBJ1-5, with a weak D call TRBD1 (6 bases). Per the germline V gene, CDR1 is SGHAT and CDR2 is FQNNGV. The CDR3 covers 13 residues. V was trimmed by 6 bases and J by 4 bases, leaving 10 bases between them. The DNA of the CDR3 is TGTGCCAGCAGTCCGGACAGAAATCAGCCCCAGCATTTT. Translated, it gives CASSPDRNQPQHF.

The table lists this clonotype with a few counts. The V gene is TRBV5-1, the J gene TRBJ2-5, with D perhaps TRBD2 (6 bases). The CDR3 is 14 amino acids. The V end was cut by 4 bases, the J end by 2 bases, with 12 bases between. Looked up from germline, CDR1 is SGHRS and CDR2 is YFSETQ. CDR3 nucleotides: TGCGCCAGCAGCACGGGACGGGGGCAAGAGACCCAGTACTTC. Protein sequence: CASSTGRGQETQYF.